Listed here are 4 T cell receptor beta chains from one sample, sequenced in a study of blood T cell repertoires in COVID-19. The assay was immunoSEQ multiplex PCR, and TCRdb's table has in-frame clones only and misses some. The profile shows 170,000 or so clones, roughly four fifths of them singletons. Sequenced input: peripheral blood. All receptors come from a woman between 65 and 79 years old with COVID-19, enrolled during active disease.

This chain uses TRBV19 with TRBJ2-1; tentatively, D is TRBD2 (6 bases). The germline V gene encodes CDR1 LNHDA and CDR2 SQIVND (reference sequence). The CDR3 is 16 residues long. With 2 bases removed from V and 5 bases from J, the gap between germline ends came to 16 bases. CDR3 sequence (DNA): TGTGCCAGTAGTATAAGGACGGCGGGACTCGACAATGAGCAGTTCTTC. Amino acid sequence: CASSIRTAGLDNEQFF. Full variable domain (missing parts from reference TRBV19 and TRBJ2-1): DGGITQSPKYLFRKEGQNVTLSCEQNLNHDAMYWYRQDPGQGLRLIYYSQIVNDFQKGDIAEGYSVSREKKESFPLTVTSAQKNPTAFYLCASSIRTAGLDNEQFFGPGTRLTVL.

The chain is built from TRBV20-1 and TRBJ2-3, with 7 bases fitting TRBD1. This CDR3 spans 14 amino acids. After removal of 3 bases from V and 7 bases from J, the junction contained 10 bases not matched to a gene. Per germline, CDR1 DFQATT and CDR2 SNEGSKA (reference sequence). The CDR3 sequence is CSASSSGQLNTQYF. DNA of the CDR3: TGCAGTGCTAGTTCGTCGGGACAGCTAAATACGCAGTATTTT.

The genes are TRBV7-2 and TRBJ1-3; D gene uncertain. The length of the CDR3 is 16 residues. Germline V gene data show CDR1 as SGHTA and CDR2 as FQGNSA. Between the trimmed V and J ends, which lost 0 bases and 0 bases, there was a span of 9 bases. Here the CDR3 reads CASSLAGLGSGNTIYF. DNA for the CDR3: TGTGCCAGCAGCTTAGCAGGACTGGGCTCTGGAAACACCATATATTTT. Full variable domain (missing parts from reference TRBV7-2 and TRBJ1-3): GAGVSQSPSNKVTEKGKDVELRCDPISGHTALYWYRQSLGQGLEFLIYFQGNSAPDKSGLPSDRFSAERTGGSVSTLTIQRTQQEDSAVYLCASSLAGLGSGNTIYFGEGSWLTVV.

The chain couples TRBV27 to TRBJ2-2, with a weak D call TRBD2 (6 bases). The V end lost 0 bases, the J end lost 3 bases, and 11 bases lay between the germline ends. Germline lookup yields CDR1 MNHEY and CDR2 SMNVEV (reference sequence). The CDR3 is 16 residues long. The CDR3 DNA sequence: TGTGCCAGCAGTTTATCCCTCGGGGGATACACCGGGGAGCTGTTTTTT. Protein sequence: CASSLSLGGYTGELFF.